The next 17 T cell receptor beta chains were all read from a single sample in a study of OX40 agonist ivuxolimab in advanced cancers. Method: immunoSEQ multiplex PCR; TCRdb's copy keeps in-frame clones and lacks some. The table has 29,000 or so clones, about 93% seen once. The sequences come from CD4+ or CD8+ T cells sorted from blood, collected in a trial of the OX40 agonist ivuxolimab. These receptors originate from an adult with an advanced solid tumor such as melanoma, head and neck, liver or kidney cancer.

The table lists this clone with a few counts. The genes are TRBV7-3 and TRBJ1-1; perhaps TRBD1 as D (6 bases). The CDR3 extends over 14 amino acids. The germline CDR1 and CDR2 sequences are SGHTA and FQGTGA. The V end lost 5 bases, the J end lost 5 bases, and 15 bases lay between the germline ends. The CDR3 DNA reads as TGTGCCAGCAGCCCCTCAGGGGTTGAAACTGAAGCTTTCTTT. It codes for CASSPSGVETEAFF.

The rearrangement links TRBV27 to TRBJ1-5, with D uncertain. The CDR3 has 13 amino acids. V lost 5 bases and J lost 6, with 11 bases in between. Germline CDR1 and CDR2: MNHEY and SMNVEV (reference sequence). The CDR3 nucleotides read TGTGCCAGCAGTCCCCGATCCAGTCAGCCCCAGCATTTT. It is translated as CASSPRSSQPQHF.

A note on this clone: The junction and the germline gene differ at one end; a read error may be behind it. The V call is TRBV5-5, the J call TRBJ1-1; a weak D match, TRBD1 (5 bases). The CDR3 runs 13 residues. The germline V gene encodes CDR1 SGHKS and CDR2 YYEKEE (reference sequence). CDR3 bases: TGTGCCAGCAGATTGGGAGGGGACACTGAAGCTTTCTTT. This encodes CASRLGGDTEAFF.

The chain carries TRBV15 and TRBJ1-2; 11 bases map to TRBD1. The germline V gene encodes CDR1 LNHNV and CDR2 YYDKDF (reference sequence). The CDR3 runs to 14 residues. The V and J ends lost 4 bases and 6 bases, in that order; junction bases with no gene match: 4. The CDR3 DNA sequence: TGTGCCACCAGCACCGGGACAGGGGGTCATGGCTACACCTTC. Protein product: CATSTGTGGHGYTF.

The chain links TRBV18 to TRBJ2-1; 9 nucleotides match TRBD2. Germline lookup yields CDR1 KGHSH and CDR2 LQKENI. V trimming: 2 bases; J trimming: 4 bases; junction bases outside the gene matches: 3. The CDR3 covers 15 residues. The CDR3 region is CASSPAGGPYNEQFF. CDR3 sequence (DNA): TGTGCCAGCTCACCAGCGGGAGGGCCTTACAATGAGCAGTTCTTC.

The CDR3 DNA is TGTGCCAGCAGCTTAGGGCGGGTAGAAGCTTTCTTT. Its protein is CASSLGRVEAFF. The chain links TRBV11-2 to TRBJ1-1; the D is unclear. Germline loops: CDR1 SGHAT, CDR2 FQNNGV. With 1 base removed from V and 8 bases from J, the gap between germline ends came to 8 bases. This CDR3 has 12 residues.

J is TRBJ2-7 and V is TRBV2, with D possibly matching TRBD1 (6 bases). Germline assignment: CDR1 SNHLY and CDR2 FYNNEI. The CDR3 runs to 14 residues. The V end lost 6 bases, the J end lost 2 bases, and 14 bases lay between the germline ends. The CDR3, as DNA: TGTGCCAGCAGCGAACGGACAGAGACCTACGAGCAGTACTTC. It yields the protein CASSERTETYEQYF.

The chain has TRBV25-1 and TRBJ2-5; D unresolved. This CDR3 region has 11 residues. Trimming removed 5 bases from V and 4 bases from J, with 5 bases in between. Germline V lookup: CDR1 MGHDK, CDR2 SYGVNS. CDR3 sequence: CASSFTETQYF. Here the CDR3 DNA reads TGTGCCAGCAGTTTTACAGAGACCCAGTACTTC.

This clone has just one count. The gene calls are TRBV19 and TRBJ1-1; D may be TRBD1 (5 bases). The CDR3 spans 11 residues. V lost 5 bases and J lost 8, with 9 bases in between. Germline V CDR1 and CDR2: LNHDA, SQIVND (reference sequence). CDR3 coding DNA: TGTGCCAGTAGTTGGGGGGACGAAGCTTTCTTT. Protein sequence: CASSWGDEAFF.

This chain links TRBV5-6 with TRBJ1-4, with TRBD1 matching 12 bases. The CDR3 runs 18 residues. Looked up from germline, CDR1 is SGHDT and CDR2 is YYEEEE. Trimming removed 2 bases from V and 6 bases from J; junction bases left unmatched: 11. CDR3 sequence reads: CASSLPGQGALRDEKLFF. The CDR3 coding sequence is TGTGCCAGCAGCTTACCGGGACAGGGGGCCCTACGAGATGAAAAACTGTTTTTT. The entire variable domain, with the rest obtained from reference TRBV5-6 and TRBJ1-4, is as follows: DAGVTQSPTHLIKTRGQQVTLRCSPKSGHDTVSWYQQALGQGPQFIFQYYEEEERQRGNFPDRFSGHQFPNYSSELNVNALLLGDSALYLCASSLPGQGALRDEKLFFGSGTQLSVL.

The table lists this clone with a count of one. The rearrangement links TRBV5-1 to TRBJ1-1; D gene unclear. CDR1 is SGHRS and CDR2 is YFSETQ in the germline V gene. CDR3 length: 16 residues. V lost 1 base to trimming and J lost 8 bases, with 21 bases between them. The CDR3: CASSLSTAKEREEAFF. CDR3 DNA sequence: TGCGCCAGCAGCTTGTCAACCGCGAAAGAACGGGAGGAAGCTTTCTTT.

The CDR3 loop reads CASRDDSAELNTEAFF. CDR3 coding DNA: TGCGCCAGCAGAGACGATTCGGCAGAATTGAACACTGAAGCTTTCTTT. The chain carries TRBV10-2 and TRBJ1-1, with D hard to call. The length of the CDR3 is 16 residues. The V end was cut by 6 bases, the J end by 0 bases, with 17 bases between. The germline V gene has CDR1 WSHSY and CDR2 SAAADI.

V gene TRBV7-9 combines with J gene TRBJ2-3; no reliable D call. V was shortened by 5 bases and J by 2 bases, with 5 bases between the two germline ends. The CDR3 loop spans 12 amino acids. CDR1 and CDR2 (germline): SEHNR, FQNEAQ (reference sequence). The CDR3 nucleotides are TGTGCCAGCAGCCGCCCCACAGATACGCAGTATTTT. Its translation: CASSRPTDTQYF.

This clone was picked up one time. This chain links TRBV7-9 with TRBJ1-1; D possibly corresponds to TRBD1 (6 bases). V lost 6 bases, J lost 3 bases, and 14 bases lay in between. This CDR3 has 14 amino acids. Germline assignment: CDR1 SEHNR and CDR2 FQNEAQ (reference sequence). CDR3 sequence reads: CASSHVGGDTEAFF. The CDR3 bases are TGTGCCAGCAGTCACGTAGGGGGTGACACTGAAGCTTTCTTT.

CDR3 residues: CASSVSSLGNTEAFF. CDR3 coding DNA: TGTGCCAGCAGCGTCTCGTCGCTAGGTAACACTGAAGCTTTCTTT. The chain is built from TRBV9 and TRBJ1-1; D gene ambiguous. In germline, CDR1 is SGDLS, CDR2 YYNGEE. V was trimmed by 2 bases and J by 2 bases, leaving 13 bases between them. The CDR3 spans 15 residues.

The chain couples TRBV6-1 to TRBJ1-1; unclear D gene. Germline V gene data show CDR1 as MNHNS and CDR2 as SASEGT. Trimming cost V 6 bases and J 0 bases, with 8 bases left between them. The CDR3 spans 13 residues. CDR3 in amino acids: CASRRALNTEAFF. CDR3 nucleotide sequence: TGTGCCAGCAGAAGGGCACTGAACACTGAAGCTTTCTTT.

The chain employs TRBV7-8 and TRBJ2-7; no clear D gene. Germline CDR1 is SGHVS and CDR2 is FQNEAQ. CDR3 length: 12 residues. V lost 6 bases to trimming and J lost 2 bases, with 8 bases between them. For the CDR3, the DNA is TGTGCCAGCAGTCCCGACACCTACGAGCAGTACTTC. Protein: CASSPDTYEQYF.